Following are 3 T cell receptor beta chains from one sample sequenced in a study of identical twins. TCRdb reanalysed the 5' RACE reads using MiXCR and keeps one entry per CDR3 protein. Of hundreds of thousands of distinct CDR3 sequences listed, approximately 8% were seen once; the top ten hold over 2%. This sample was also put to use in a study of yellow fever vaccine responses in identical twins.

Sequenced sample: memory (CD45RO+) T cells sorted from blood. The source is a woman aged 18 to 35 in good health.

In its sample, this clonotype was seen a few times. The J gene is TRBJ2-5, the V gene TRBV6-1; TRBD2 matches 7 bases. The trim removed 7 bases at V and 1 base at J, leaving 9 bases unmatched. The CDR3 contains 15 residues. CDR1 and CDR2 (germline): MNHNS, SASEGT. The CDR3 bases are TGTGCCAGCAACGAGGGAAGCGGGGCCCAAGAGACCCAGTACTTC. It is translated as CASNEGSGAQETQYF.

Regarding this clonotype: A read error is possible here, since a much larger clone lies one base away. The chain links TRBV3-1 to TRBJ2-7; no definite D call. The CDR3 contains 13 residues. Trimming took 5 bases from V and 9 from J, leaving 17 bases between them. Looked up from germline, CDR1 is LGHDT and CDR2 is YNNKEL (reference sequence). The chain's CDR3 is CASSNTASAVQYF. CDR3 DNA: TGTGCCAGCAGCAACACGGCCAGCGCCGTGCAGTACTTC.

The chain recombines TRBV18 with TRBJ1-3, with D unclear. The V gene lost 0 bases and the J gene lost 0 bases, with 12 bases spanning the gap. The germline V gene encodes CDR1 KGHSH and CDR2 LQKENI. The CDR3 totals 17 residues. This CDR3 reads CASSPPAQSSSGNTIYF. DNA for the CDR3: TGTGCCAGCTCACCACCGGCACAGTCCAGCTCTGGAAACACCATATATTTT.